This T cell receptor beta chain is drawn from a study of OX40 agonist ivuxolimab in advanced cancers. Germline V gene sequence: CDR1 WNHNN, CDR2 SYGVQD (reference sequence). The CDR3 is 19 residues long. The trim removed 3 bases at V and 3 bases at J, leaving 20 bases unmatched. Blood sampling took place at baseline, cycle 4 day 1, and cycle 7 day 1. The method was immunoSEQ multiplex PCR; TCRdb's version includes in-frame clones alone and lacks a portion of them. The data contain about 46,000 clones, about 91% of them seen just once; the ten biggest clones take up roughly 4.4%. This TCR derives from an adult with an advanced solid tumor such as melanoma, head and neck, liver or kidney cancer. Sequencing was performed on CD4+ or CD8+ T cells sorted from blood, taken in a trial of the OX40 agonist ivuxolimab. The V call is TRBV10-1, the J call TRBJ2-7, with 7 bases aligning to TRBD2. The CDR3: CASSDGAAGCGGENYEQYF. The CDR3 DNA follows: TGCGCCAGCAGTGATGGTGCGGCTGGCTGCGGGGGAGAAAACTACGAGCAGTACTTC.